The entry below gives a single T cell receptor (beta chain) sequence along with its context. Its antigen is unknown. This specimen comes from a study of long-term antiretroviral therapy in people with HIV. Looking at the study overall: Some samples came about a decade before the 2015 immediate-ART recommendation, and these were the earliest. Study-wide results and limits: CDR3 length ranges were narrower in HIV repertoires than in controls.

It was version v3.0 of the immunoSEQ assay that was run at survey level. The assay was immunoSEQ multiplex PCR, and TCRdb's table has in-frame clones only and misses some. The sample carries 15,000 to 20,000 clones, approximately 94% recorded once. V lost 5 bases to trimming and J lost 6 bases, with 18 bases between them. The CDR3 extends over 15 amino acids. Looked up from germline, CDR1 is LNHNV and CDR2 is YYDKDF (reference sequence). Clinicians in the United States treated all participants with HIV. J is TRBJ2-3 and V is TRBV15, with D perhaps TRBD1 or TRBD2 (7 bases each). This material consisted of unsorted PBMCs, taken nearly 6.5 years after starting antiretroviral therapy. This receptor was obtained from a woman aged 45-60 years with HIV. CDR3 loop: CATSPQSRGGDTQYF. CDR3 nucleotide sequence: TGTGCCACCAGCCCCCAGTCCAGGGGGGGTGATACGCAGTATTTT.